This T cell receptor beta chain is drawn from a study of blood T cells in healthy people across ages. Overall study: In model experiments, template switching was able to capture about one barcoded beta molecule for every two T cells that were present.

It was with a sample-barcoded 5' primer and a J-beta primer mix that a second PCR of roughly 6 to 12 cycles was run. A template-switch adaptor that had 12 random nucleotides put a tag on each cDNA molecule. Via MiXCR, TCRdb re-called the 5' RACE reads, giving one row per CDR3 protein. The sample holds roughly 2 million distinct CDR3 sequences, approximately 50% seen once. Germline CDR1 and CDR2: SGHTA and FQGNSA. The CDR3 runs 19 residues. Study findings and constraints: Higher diversity, along with more naive CD4+ cells, distinguished long-lived donors from aged donors. Getting older went along with TCR beta diversity per million T cells dropping roughly linearly.

Worth noting for this clonotype: The antigen is unknown.

This sequence was found in a woman in her forties in good health. The chain recombines TRBV7-2 with TRBJ2-4, with 14 positions matching TRBD2. The DNA matches TRBJ2-5 better at its end, which makes the J call doubtful. Material for sequencing was blood. CDR3 in amino acids: CASSFLLSTSGGATETQYF. DNA of the CDR3: TGTGCCAGCAGCTTCCTTCTCTCGACTAGCGGGGGGGCCACTGAGACCCAGTACTTC.